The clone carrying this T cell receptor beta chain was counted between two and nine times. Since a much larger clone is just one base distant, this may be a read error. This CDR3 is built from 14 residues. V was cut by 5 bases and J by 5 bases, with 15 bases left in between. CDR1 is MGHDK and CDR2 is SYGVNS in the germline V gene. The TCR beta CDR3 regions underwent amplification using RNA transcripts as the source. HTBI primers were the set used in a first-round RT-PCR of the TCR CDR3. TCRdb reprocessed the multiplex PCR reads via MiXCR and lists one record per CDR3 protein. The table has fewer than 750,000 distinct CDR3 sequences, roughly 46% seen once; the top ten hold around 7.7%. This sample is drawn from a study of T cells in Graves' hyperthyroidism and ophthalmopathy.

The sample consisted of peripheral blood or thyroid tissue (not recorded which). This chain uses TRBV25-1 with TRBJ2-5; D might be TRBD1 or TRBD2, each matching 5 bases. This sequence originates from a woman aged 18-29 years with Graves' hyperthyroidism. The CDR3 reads CASSRYGTPETQYF. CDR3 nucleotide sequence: TGTGCCAGCAGTAGGTACGGGACCCCTGAGACCCAGTACTTC.